The 10 T cell receptor beta chains in this list originate from one sample, sequenced in a study of cytomegalovirus exposure and HLA in healthy donors. Vbeta (60) and Jbeta (13) primers were used in the PCR. Method: immunoSEQ multiplex PCR; TCRdb's copy keeps in-frame clones and lacks some. This sample has some 170,000 clones, with 80% to 90% found just once. The sequenced sample consisted of PBMCs. These TCRs come from a man between 45 and 60 years old in good health and CMV-seropositive.

This rearrangement joins TRBV30 to TRBJ2-3, with D unresolved. The CDR3 totals 15 residues. The V gene's germline CDR1 is GTSNPN and CDR2 SVGIG (reference sequence). V dropped 0 bases and J dropped 0 bases, with 10 bases sitting between them. Here the CDR3 DNA reads TGTGCCTGGAGTGTACGGTTAGTTAGCACAGATACGCAGTATTTT. Translating gives CAWSVRLVSTDTQYF. The full variable domain, its missing parts supplied by reference TRBV30 and TRBJ2-3, is SQTIHQWPATLVQPVGSPLSLECTVEGTSNPNLYWYRQAAGRGLQLLFYSVGIGQISSEVPQNLSASRPQDRQFILSSKKLLLSDSGFYLCAWSVRLVSTDTQYFGPGTRLTVL.

The rearrangement links TRBV7-6 to TRBJ2-3; the D is unclear. Germline CDR1 is SGHVS and CDR2 is FNYEAQ. Trimming took off 1 base at V and 2 bases at J, with 13 bases between the two ends. The CDR3 loop spans 16 amino acids. CDR3 loop: CASSLVFPSNTDTQYF. The CDR3 DNA reads TGTGCCAGCAGCTTAGTATTCCCGTCTAACACAGATACGCAGTATTTT.

V gene TRBV27 combines with J gene TRBJ2-7; maybe TRBD2 (5 bases). CDR1 is MNHEY and CDR2 is SMNVEV in the germline V gene (reference sequence). This CDR3 region has 15 residues. The V end was cut by 3 bases, the J end by 0 bases, with 12 bases between. In DNA form, the CDR3 reads TGTGCCAGCAGTTTTCGAGGACTCAGCTCCTACGAGCAGTACTTC. This encodes CASSFRGLSSYEQYF.

The rearrangement uses TRBV18 and TRBJ2-7; D gene ambiguous. The CDR3 length is 13 residues. V lost 4 bases, J lost 2 bases, and 9 bases lay in between. Germline assignment: CDR1 KGHSH and CDR2 LQKENI. The CDR3 bases are TGTGCCAGCTCACTGACACGACCCTACGAGCAGTACTTC. Translating gives CASSLTRPYEQYF.

The chain links TRBV6-1 to TRBJ1-5; no clear D gene. Trimming left V 6 bases short and J 3 bases short, with 9 bases between. Germline CDR1 and CDR2: MNHNS and SASEGT. This CDR3 is 13 amino acids long. This CDR3 reads CASRRQINQPQHF. For the CDR3, the DNA is TGTGCCAGCAGGCGTCAAATCAATCAGCCCCAGCATTTT.

The chain links TRBV30 to TRBJ2-5, with no clear D. Per the germline V gene, CDR1 is GTSNPN and CDR2 is SVGIG (reference sequence). V lost 0 bases, J lost 3 bases, and 5 bases lay in between. The CDR3 extends over 12 amino acids. The CDR3 region is CAWSVLKETQYF. Written as DNA, the CDR3 is TGTGCCTGGAGTGTACTGAAAGAGACCCAGTACTTC.

The chain uses TRBV6-6 and TRBJ2-3, with D uncertain. Trimming pared 0 bases from V and 2 bases from J, leaving 3 bases between. The germline V gene has CDR1 MNHNY and CDR2 SVGAGI (reference sequence). This CDR3 spans 13 amino acids. The CDR3 spells CASSYSLTDTQYF. The CDR3 DNA sequence: TGTGCCAGCAGTTACTCTCTCACAGATACGCAGTATTTT.

The chain combines TRBV28 with TRBJ2-3; D is undetermined. Germline V gene sequence: CDR1 MDHEN, CDR2 SYDVKM. V was shortened by 4 bases and J by 7 bases, with 21 bases between the two germline ends. There are 16 residues in the CDR3. This CDR3 is CASSSPAFTYANTQYF. DNA for the CDR3: TGTGCCAGCAGTTCCCCCGCGTTTACTTATGCTAATACGCAGTATTTT.

In regard to this clone: The junction differs from germline at one of its ends, possibly a read error. This chain joins TRBV7-7 and TRBJ2-5, with 10 nucleotides matching TRBD2. Germline CDR1 SSHAT, CDR2 FNYEAQ (reference sequence). The CDR3 is 16 amino acids. CDR3: CASSLALSSGGETQYF. Written as DNA, the CDR3 is TGTGCTAGCAGCTTAGCACTCTCTAGCGGGGGTGAGACCCAGTACTTC.

CDR3 DNA: TGCGCCAGCAGCTTGGGCGCCTACGAGCAGTACTTC. Its protein product is CASSLGAYEQYF. The genes are TRBV5-1 and TRBJ2-7; D gene unclear. This CDR3 is 12 amino acids long. V lost 0 bases, J lost 2 bases, and 3 bases lay in between. Germline lookup yields CDR1 SGHRS and CDR2 YFSETQ.